Listed below are T cell receptor beta chains from one sample, sequenced in a study of T cells expressing NK-cell markers. For each CDR3 protein, TCRdb gives one entry from its re-call of the 5' RACE reads, without DNA. Here the sample table reports some 410,000 distinct CDR3 sequences. Sequencing used blood T cells: a sorted CD56 or NKG2C T cell subset, CD4+ or CD8+ T cells, or bulk PBMC T cells (not recorded which). These receptor sequences come from a woman between 18 and 75 years old in good health. Both conserved end residues are part of each CDR3.

TRBV12-5,TRBJ1-1,CASATTRSIGAEAFF
TRBV27,TRBJ2-1,CASSLLSGGPWNEQFF
TRBV28,TRBJ2-5,CAIAGPYQETQYF
TRBV7-3,TRBJ1-1,CASSLQGVSNTEAFF
TRBV4-3,TRBJ2-7,CASSQDLRQGDYEQYF
TRBV20-1,TRBJ2-4,CSASKGDIQYF
TRBV6-1,TRBJ2-2,CAIDGTGVRTGELFF
TRBV7-9,TRBJ2-3,CASSFAGAAKFTDTQYF
TRBV28,TRBJ2-3,CASSKAGGTDTQYF
TRBV10-3,TRBJ2-3,CAISRAGAGTDTQYF
TRBV10-3,TRBJ2-5,CAISGTSGIETQYF
TRBV4-3,TRBJ2-7,CASSQDMDTYEQYF
TRBV6-2/TRBV6-3,TRBJ2-1,CASSPGLAGYEQFF
TRBV12-5,TRBJ2-1,CASGLSDEQFF
TRBV3-1,TRBJ1-4,CASSSGHFNEKLFF
TRBV20-1,TRBJ2-1,CSARDSGQTPYNEQFF